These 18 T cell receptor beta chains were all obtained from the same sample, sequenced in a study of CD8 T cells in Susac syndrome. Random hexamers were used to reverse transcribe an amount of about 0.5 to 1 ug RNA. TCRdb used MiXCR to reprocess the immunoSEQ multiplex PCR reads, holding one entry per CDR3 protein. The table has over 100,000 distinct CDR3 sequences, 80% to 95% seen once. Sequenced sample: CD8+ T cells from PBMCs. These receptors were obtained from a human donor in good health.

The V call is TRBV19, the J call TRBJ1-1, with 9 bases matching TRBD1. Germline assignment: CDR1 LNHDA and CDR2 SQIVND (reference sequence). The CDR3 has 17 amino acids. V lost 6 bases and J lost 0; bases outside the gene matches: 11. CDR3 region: CASSDSGTGRMNTEAFF. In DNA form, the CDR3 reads TGTGCCAGTAGCGATTCCGGGACAGGGAGGATGAACACTGAAGCTTTCTTT.

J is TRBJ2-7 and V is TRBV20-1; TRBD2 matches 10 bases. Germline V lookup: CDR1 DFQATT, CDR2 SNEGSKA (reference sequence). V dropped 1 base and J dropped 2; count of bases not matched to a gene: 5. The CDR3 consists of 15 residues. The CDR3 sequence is CSARGSGGGTYEQYF. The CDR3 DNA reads TGCAGTGCTAGAGGGAGCGGGGGGGGAACCTACGAGCAGTACTTC.

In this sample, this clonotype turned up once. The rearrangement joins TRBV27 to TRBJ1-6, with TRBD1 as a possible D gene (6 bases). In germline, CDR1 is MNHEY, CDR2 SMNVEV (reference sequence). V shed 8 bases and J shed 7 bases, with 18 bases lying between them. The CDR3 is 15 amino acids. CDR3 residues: CASSLGGRTNSPLHF. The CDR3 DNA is TGTGCCAGCTCACTGGGGGGCAGAACGAATTCACCCCTCCACTTT.

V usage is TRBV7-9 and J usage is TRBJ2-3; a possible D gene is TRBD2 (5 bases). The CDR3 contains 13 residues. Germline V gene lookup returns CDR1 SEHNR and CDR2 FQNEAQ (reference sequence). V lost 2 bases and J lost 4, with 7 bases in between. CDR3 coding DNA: TGTGCCAGCAGCTTATCGGAGGCAGATACGCAGTATTTT. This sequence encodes CASSLSEADTQYF.

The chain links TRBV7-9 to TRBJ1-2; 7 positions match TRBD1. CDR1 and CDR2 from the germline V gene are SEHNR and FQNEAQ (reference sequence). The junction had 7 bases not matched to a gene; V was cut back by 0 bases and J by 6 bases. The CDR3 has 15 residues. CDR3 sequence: CASSLAQPGGHGYTF. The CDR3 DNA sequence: TGTGCCAGCAGCTTAGCCCAACCAGGGGGACATGGCTACACCTTC. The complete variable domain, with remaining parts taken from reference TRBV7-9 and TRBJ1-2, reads DTGVSQNPRHKITKRGQNVTFRCDPISEHNRLYWYRQTLGQGPEFLTYFQNEAQLEKSRLLSDRFSAERPKGSFSTLEIQRTEQGDSAMYLCASSLAQPGGHGYTFGSGTRLTVV.

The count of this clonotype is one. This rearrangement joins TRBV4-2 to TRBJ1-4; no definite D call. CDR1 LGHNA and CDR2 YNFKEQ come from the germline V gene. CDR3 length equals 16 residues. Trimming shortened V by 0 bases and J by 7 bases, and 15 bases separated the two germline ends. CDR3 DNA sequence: TGTGCCAGCAGCCAAGAGGAACAACGGCGAGGTGAAAAACTGTTTTTT. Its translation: CASSQEEQRRGEKLFF.

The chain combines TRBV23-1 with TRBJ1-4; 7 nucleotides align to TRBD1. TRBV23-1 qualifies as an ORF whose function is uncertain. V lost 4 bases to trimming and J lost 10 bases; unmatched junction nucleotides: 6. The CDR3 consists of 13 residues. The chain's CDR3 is CASSPRQGGKLFF. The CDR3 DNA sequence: TGCGCCAGCAGTCCAAGACAGGGCGGAAAACTGTTTTTT.

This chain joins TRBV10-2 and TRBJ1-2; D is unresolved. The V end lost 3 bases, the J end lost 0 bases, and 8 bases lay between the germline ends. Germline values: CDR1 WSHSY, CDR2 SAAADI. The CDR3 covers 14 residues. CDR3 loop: CASSDVGANYGYTF. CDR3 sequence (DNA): TGCGCCAGCAGTGACGTAGGAGCTAACTATGGCTACACCTTC.

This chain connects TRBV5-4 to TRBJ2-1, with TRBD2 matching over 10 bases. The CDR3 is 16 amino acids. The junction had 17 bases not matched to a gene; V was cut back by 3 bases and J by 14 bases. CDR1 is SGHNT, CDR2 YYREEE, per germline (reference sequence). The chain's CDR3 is CASSSRTSGGGAGEFF. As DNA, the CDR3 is TGTGCCAGCAGCTCTCGGACTAGCGGAGGCGGCGCGGGGGAGTTCTTC. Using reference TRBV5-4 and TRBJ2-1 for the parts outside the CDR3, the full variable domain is ETGVTQSPTHLIKTRGQQVTLRCSSQSGHNTVSWYQQALGQGPQFIFQYYREEENGRGNFPPRFSGLQFPNYSSELNVNALELDDSALYLCASSSRTSGGGAGEFFGPGTRLTVL.

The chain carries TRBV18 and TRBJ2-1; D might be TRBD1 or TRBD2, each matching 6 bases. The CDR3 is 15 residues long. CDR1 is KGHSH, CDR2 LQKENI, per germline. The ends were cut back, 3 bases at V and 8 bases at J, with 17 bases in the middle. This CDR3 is CASSPRDTGGHEQFF. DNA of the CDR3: TGTGCCAGCTCACCTAGGGACACCGGGGGTCATGAGCAGTTCTTC.

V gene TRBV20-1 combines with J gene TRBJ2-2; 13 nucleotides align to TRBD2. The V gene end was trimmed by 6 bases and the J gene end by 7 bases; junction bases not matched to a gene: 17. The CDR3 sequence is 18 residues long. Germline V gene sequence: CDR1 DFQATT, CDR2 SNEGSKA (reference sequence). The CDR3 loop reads CSAQGLAGAISPIGELFF. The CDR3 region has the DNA TGCAGTGCACAAGGACTAGCGGGGGCCATATCGCCGATCGGGGAGCTGTTTTTT.

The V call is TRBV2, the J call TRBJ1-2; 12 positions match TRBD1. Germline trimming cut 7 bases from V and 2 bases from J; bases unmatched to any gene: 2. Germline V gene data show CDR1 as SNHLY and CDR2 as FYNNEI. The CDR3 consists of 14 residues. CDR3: CASIGTGGNYGYTF. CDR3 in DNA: TGTGCCAGCATCGGGACAGGGGGCAACTATGGCTACACCTTC.

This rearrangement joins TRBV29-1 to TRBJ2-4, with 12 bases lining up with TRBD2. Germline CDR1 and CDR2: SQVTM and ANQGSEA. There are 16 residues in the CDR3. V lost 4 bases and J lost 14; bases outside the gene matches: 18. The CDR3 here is CSVVLLMLAGGRREYF. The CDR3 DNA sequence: TGCAGCGTTGTACTTCTTATGCTAGCGGGGGGGCGTCGAGAGTACTTC.

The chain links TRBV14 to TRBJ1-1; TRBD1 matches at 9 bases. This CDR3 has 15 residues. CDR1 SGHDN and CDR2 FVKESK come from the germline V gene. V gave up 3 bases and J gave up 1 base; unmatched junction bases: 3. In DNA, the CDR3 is TGTGCCAGCAGCCACCAGACAGGGGGGAACACTGAAGCTTTCTTT. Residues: CASSHQTGGNTEAFF.

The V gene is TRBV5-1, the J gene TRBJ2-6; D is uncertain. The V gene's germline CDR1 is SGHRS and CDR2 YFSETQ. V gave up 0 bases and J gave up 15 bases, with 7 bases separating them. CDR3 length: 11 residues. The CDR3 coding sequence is TGCGCCAGCAGCTTGGACGGAAGCCTGACTTTC. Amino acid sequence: CASSLDGSLTF.

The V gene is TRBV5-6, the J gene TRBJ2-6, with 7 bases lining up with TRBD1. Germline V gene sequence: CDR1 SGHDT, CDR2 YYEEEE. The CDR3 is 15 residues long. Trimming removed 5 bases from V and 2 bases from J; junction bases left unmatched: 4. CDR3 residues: CASSPQGTGANVLTF. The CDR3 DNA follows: TGTGCCAGCAGTCCACAGGGGACTGGGGCCAACGTCCTGACTTTC. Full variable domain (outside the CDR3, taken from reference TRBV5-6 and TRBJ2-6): DAGVTQSPTHLIKTRGQQVTLRCSPKSGHDTVSWYQQALGQGPQFIFQYYEEEERQRGNFPDRFSGHQFPNYSSELNVNALLLGDSALYLCASSPQGTGANVLTFGAGSRLTVL.

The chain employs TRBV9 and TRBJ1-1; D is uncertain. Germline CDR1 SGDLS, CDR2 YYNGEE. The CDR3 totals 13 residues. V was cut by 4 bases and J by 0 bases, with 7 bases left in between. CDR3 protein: CASSREMNTEAFF. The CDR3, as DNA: TGTGCCAGCAGCCGCGAGATGAACACTGAAGCTTTCTTT.

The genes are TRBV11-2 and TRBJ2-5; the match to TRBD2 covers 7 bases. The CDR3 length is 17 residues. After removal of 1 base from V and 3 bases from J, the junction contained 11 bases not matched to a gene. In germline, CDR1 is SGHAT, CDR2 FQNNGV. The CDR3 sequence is CASSLGASGGGEETQYF. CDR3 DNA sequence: TGTGCCAGCAGCTTAGGTGCGTCTGGCGGGGGAGAAGAGACCCAGTACTTC.